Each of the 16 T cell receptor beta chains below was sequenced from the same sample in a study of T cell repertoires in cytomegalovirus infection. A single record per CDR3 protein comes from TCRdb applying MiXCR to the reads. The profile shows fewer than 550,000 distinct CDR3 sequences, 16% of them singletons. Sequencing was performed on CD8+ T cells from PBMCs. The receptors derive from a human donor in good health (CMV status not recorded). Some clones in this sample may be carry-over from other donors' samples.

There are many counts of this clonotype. The CDR3 coding sequence is TGTGCCAGCTGCTCTACAGGGAATTTGCTGGCGGGAGGGTCTACGGATGAGCAGTTCTTC. It codes for CASCSTGNLLAGGSTDEQFF. The chain combines TRBV11-2 with TRBJ2-1; the match to TRBD2 covers 9 bases. Trimming cost V 8 bases and J 8 bases; bases outside gene matches: 28. Germline V gene sequence: CDR1 SGHAT, CDR2 FQNNGV. The length of the CDR3 is 20 residues.

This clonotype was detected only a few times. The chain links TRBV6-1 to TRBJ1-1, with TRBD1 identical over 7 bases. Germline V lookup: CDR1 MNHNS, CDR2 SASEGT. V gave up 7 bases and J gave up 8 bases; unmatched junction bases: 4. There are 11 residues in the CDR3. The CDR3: CASTRGAEAFF. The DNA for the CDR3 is TGTGCCAGCACCAGGGGGGCGGAAGCTTTCTTT.

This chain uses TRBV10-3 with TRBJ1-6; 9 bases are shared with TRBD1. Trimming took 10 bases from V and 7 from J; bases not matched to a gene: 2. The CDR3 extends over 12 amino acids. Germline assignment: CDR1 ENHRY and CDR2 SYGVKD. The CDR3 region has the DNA TGTGCCACGGGGACAGGGAATTCACCCCTCCACTTT. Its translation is CATGTGNSPLHF.

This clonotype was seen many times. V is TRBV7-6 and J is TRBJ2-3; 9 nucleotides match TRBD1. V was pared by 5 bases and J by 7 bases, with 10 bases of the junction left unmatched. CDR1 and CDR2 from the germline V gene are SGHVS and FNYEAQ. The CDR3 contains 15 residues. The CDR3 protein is CASSRRGDRANTQYF. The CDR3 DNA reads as TGTGCCAGCAGCCGGAGGGGGGACAGGGCTAATACGCAGTATTTT. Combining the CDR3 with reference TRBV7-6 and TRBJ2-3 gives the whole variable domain GAGVSQSPRYKVTKRGQDVALRCDPISGHVSLYWYRQALGQGPEFLTYFNYEAQQDKSGLPNDRFSAERPEGSISTLTIQRTEQRDSAMYRCASSRRGDRANTQYFGPGTRLTVL.

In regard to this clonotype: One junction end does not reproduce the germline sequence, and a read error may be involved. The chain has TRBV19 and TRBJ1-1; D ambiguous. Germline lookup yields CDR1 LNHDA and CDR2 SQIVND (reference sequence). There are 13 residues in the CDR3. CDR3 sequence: CASSIAGSTVAFF. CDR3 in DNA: TGTGCCAGTAGTATAGCCGGGAGCACTGTAGCTTTCTTT.

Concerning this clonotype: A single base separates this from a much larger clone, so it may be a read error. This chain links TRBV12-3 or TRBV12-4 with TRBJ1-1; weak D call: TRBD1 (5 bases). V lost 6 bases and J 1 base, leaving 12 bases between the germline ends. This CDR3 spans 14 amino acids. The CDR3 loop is CASSPETENTEAFF. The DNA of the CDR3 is TGTGCCAGCAGCCCCGAGACAGAGAACACTGAAGCTTTCTTT.

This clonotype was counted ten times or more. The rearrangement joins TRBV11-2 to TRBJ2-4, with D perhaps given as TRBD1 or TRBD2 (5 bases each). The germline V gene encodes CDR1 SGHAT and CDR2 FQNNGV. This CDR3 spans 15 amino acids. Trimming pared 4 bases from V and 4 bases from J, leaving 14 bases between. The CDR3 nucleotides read TGTGCCAGCAGCTCTAGAGGGGATGGGAAAAACATTCAGTACTTC. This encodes CASSSRGDGKNIQYF.

The CDR3 sequence is CASSLRGRDYEQYF. The CDR3 bases are TGTGCCAGCAGCTTACGAGGACGAGATTACGAGCAGTACTTC. V and J are TRBV11-1 and TRBJ2-7, with D hard to call. V lost 2 bases and J 4 bases, leaving 12 bases between the germline ends. The CDR3 runs 14 residues. From germline, CDR1 is SGHAT and CDR2 FQDESV (reference sequence).

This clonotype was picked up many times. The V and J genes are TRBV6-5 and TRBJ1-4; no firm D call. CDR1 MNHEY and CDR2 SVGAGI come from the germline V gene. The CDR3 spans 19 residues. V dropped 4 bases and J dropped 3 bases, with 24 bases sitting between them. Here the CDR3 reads CASSSFRPNLDGPNEKLFF. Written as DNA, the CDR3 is TGTGCCAGCAGTTCCTTCCGCCCTAACCTCGACGGACCTAATGAAAAACTGTTTTTT.

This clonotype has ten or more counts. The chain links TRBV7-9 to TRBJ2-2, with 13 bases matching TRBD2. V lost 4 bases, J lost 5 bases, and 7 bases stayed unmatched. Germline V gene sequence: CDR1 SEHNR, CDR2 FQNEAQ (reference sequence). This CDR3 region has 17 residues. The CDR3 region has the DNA TGTGCCAGCAGCTCAGGACTAGCGGGAGTTCGGACCGGGGAGCTGTTTTTT. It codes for CASSSGLAGVRTGELFF.

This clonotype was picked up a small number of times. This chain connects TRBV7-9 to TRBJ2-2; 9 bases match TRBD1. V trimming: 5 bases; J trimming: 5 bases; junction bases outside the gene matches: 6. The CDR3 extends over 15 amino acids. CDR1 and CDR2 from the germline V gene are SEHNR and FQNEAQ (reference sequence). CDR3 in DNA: TGTGCCAGCAGCCCCGGGACAGGGATGACCGGGGAGCTGTTTTTT. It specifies CASSPGTGMTGELFF.

The CDR3 region has the DNA TGTGCCAGCAGGGACAGGGGGTATACCGGGGAGCTGTTTTTT. This translates into CASRDRGYTGELFF. The V gene is TRBV6-1, the J gene TRBJ2-2, with TRBD1 identical over 10 bases. CDR3 length equals 14 residues. V shed 6 bases and J 5 bases; nucleotides not matched to a gene: 3. The germline V gene has CDR1 MNHNS and CDR2 SASEGT.

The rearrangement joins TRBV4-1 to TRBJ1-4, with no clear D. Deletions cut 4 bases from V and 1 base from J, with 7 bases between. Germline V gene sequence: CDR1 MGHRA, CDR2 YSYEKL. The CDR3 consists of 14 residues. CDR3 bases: TGCGCCAGCAGCCGCAGTGGAACTAATGAAAAACTGTTTTTT. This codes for CASSRSGTNEKLFF.

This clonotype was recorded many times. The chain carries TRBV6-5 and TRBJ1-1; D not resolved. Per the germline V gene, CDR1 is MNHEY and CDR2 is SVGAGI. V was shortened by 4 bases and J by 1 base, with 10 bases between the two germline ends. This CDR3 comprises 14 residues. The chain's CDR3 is CASSFTQGNTEAFF. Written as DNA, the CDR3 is TGTGCCAGCAGTTTCACTCAAGGGAACACTGAAGCTTTCTTT.

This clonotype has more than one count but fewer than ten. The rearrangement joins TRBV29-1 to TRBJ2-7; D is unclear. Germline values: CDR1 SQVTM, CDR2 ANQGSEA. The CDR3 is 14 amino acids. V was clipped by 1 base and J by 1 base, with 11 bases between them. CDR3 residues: CSVEVALNSYEQYF. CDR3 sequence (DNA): TGCAGCGTTGAAGTGGCCCTAAATTCCTACGAGCAGTACTTC.

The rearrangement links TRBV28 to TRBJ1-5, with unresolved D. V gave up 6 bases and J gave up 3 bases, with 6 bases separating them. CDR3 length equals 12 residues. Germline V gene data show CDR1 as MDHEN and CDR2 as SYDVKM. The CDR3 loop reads CASRLDNQPQHF. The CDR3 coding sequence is TGTGCCAGCAGGTTAGACAATCAGCCCCAGCATTTT.